These 18 T cell receptor beta chains were all obtained from the same sample, sequenced in a study of beta chain features in type 1 diabetes. General study results and limits: Shortening of TCRB CDR3s, moderate but significant, appeared in all four CD4+ subsets of Type 1 diabetes patients.

Their antigen targets remain unknown. The entirety of the isolated RNA underwent reverse transcription, so expressed TCRB transcripts were sequenced. TCRdb's table, derived via immunoSEQ multiplex PCR, lists solely in-frame clones and lacks some. The repertoire holds more than 300,000 clones, with approximately 12% as singletons. Sequenced: naive CD4+ T cells from blood. The receptor source for this set is a woman aged 18-29 years with type 1 diabetes.

This clone appeared a few times. The rearrangement links TRBV28 to TRBJ2-1, with unresolved D. The CDR3 is 13 amino acids. V lost 8 bases and J 8 bases, leaving 16 bases between the germline ends. Germline CDR1 MDHEN, CDR2 SYDVKM. The CDR3 region is CASVVFGADEQFF. The CDR3 DNA reads TGTGCCAGCGTGGTATTTGGAGCCGATGAGCAGTTCTTC.

This clone was picked up a small number of times. The CDR3 DNA sequence: TGTGCCTGGTTACAGACATACTATGGCTACACCTTC. Its protein product is CAWLQTYYGYTF. V gene TRBV30 combines with J gene TRBJ1-2; D not certain. This CDR3 has 12 residues. The germline gives CDR1 GTSNPN, CDR2 SVGIG (reference sequence). Trimming removed 5 bases from V and 3 bases from J, with 10 bases in between.

This clone was found a few times. This chain connects TRBV4-3 to TRBJ2-7; 9 nucleotides align to TRBD1. This CDR3 is built from 15 residues. From germline, CDR1 is LGHNA and CDR2 YSLEER. Trimming at V came to 4 bases and at J to 2 bases, leaving 6 bases not matched to a gene. In DNA, the CDR3 is TGCGCCAGCAGCCCCCTACGACAGGGGGCCTACGAGCAGTACTTC. Translated, it gives CASSPLRQGAYEQYF.

The chain joins TRBV5-4 to TRBJ2-1; 13 nucleotides line up with TRBD2. The V gene's germline CDR1 is SGHNT and CDR2 YYREEE (reference sequence). The V and J ends lost 2 bases and 6 bases, in that order; junction bases with no gene match: 2. The CDR3 totals 15 residues. CDR3 coding DNA: TGTGCCAGCAGCTTTGGACTAGCGGGAGTCAATGAGCAGTTCTTC. This encodes CASSFGLAGVNEQFF.

CDR3 bases: TGTGCCAGCAGCCCACAGGGAGGGGGTAACTATGGCTACACCTTC. Residues: CASSPQGGGNYGYTF. The genes are TRBV7-9 and TRBJ1-2; weak D call: TRBD1 (6 bases). This CDR3 comprises 15 residues. Deletions cut 5 bases from V and 1 base from J, with 14 bases between. CDR1 SEHNR and CDR2 FQNEAQ come from the germline V gene (reference sequence). The full variable domain, completed using reference TRBV7-9 and TRBJ1-2, is DTGVSQNPRHKITKRGQNVTFRCDPISEHNRLYWYRQTLGQGPEFLTYFQNEAQLEKSRLLSDRFSAERPKGSFSTLEIQRTEQGDSAMYLCASSPQGGGNYGYTFGSGTRLTVV.

The chain combines TRBV19 with TRBJ1-2; 8 bases map to TRBD1. V shed 4 bases and J 4 bases; nucleotides not matched to a gene: 5. CDR3 length: 14 residues. Germline-derived CDR1 and CDR2 are LNHDA and SQIVND (reference sequence). The chain's CDR3 is CASSTLGQGYGYTF. The CDR3 nucleotides are TGTGCCAGTAGTACCCTCGGACAGGGCTATGGCTACACCTTC.

There are a few counts of this clone. The J gene is TRBJ2-1, the V gene TRBV4-1, with 10 bases matching TRBD2. CDR1 is MGHRA, CDR2 YSYEKL, per germline. The junction had 7 bases not matched to a gene; V was cut back by 1 base and J by 7 bases. This CDR3 is built from 16 residues. The CDR3 nucleotides read TGCGCCAGCAGCCAAGTAGGGCTAGCGGGAGTTAATGAGCAGTTCTTC. It translates to CASSQVGLAGVNEQFF.

This clone has a handful of counts. This chain joins TRBV25-1 and TRBJ2-5, with 7 bases identical to TRBD2. The germline V gene has CDR1 MGHDK and CDR2 SYGVNS. The junction had 4 bases not matched to a gene; V was cut back by 1 base and J by 2 bases. The CDR3 contains 15 residues. In DNA form, the CDR3 reads TGTGCCAGCAGTGAATTCCTCGGGGGGCAAGAGACCCAGTACTTC. Translation gives CASSEFLGGQETQYF. Looking up the rest from reference TRBV25-1 and TRBJ2-5 gives the full variable domain: EADIYQTPRYLVIGTGKKITLECSQTMGHDKMYWYQQDPGMELHLIHYSYGVNSTEKGDLSSESTVSRIRTEHFPLTLESARPSHTSQYLCASSEFLGGQETQYFGPGTRLLVL.

Details on this clone: At the DNA level, this CDR3 is encoded by other sequences in the same sample as well. This chain joins TRBV11-2 and TRBJ1-1; 8 bases match TRBD1. V shed 2 bases and J 4 bases; nucleotides not matched to a gene: 0. The V gene's germline CDR1 is SGHAT and CDR2 FQNNGV. The CDR3 runs to 13 residues. CDR3 in amino acids: CASSLTGGTEAFF. CDR3 nucleotides: TGTGCCAGCAGCTTAACAGGGGGCACTGAAGCTTTCTTT.

V and J are TRBV6-6 and TRBJ1-2; D is unresolved. The CDR3 spans 14 residues. Trimming took 5 bases from V and 1 from J, leaving 11 bases between them. Germline V gene lookup returns CDR1 MNHNY and CDR2 SVGAGI (reference sequence). The CDR3 here is CASSDRLLNYGYTF. For the CDR3, the DNA is TGTGCCAGCAGTGACCGACTCCTTAACTATGGCTACACCTTC.

This clone was seen only a few times. The V call is TRBV5-1, the J call TRBJ1-2; the D gene is possibly TRBD1 (6 bases). Trimming left V 0 bases short and J 4 bases short, with 16 bases between. Looked up from germline, CDR1 is SGHRS and CDR2 is YFSETQ. This CDR3 is built from 16 residues. CDR3 nucleotide sequence: TGCGCCAGCAGCTTGGACCCCAACCGGGACATCTATGGCTACACCTTC. This gives the protein CASSLDPNRDIYGYTF.

The rearrangement joins TRBV11-2 to TRBJ2-2; TRBD1 matches at 7 bases. Trimming at V came to 4 bases and at J to 5 bases, leaving 7 bases not matched to a gene. This CDR3 has 15 residues. CDR1 SGHAT and CDR2 FQNNGV come from the germline V gene. The CDR3 is CASSSHRGRTGELFF. The CDR3 bases are TGTGCCAGCAGCTCCCACAGGGGAAGAACCGGGGAGCTGTTTTTT.

The chain employs TRBV6-6 and TRBJ2-7; D might be TRBD2 (5 bases). Germline lookup yields CDR1 MNHNY and CDR2 SVGAGI (reference sequence). The CDR3 loop spans 11 amino acids. The V end was cut by 8 bases, the J end by 0 bases, with 5 bases between. DNA for the CDR3: TGTGCCAGCGGAGGCTCCTACGAGCAGTACTTC. This sequence encodes CASGGSYEQYF.

This clone was seen a few times. The chain has TRBV11-2 and TRBJ1-5; perhaps TRBD1 as D (5 bases). Trimming left V 5 bases short and J 5 bases short, with 10 bases between. The CDR3 is 13 residues long. Looked up from germline, CDR1 is SGHAT and CDR2 is FQNNGV. DNA of the CDR3: TGTGCCAGCAGCGGCCAGGGTCATCAGCCCCAGCATTTT. It is translated as CASSGQGHQPQHF. Combining the CDR3 with reference TRBV11-2 and TRBJ1-5 gives the whole variable domain EAGVAQSPRYKIIEKRQSVAFWCNPISGHATLYWYQQILGQGPKLLIQFQNNGVVDDSQLPKDRFSAERLKGVDSTLKIQPAKLEDSAVYLCASSGQGHQPQHFGDGTRLSIL.

The chain couples TRBV5-1 to TRBJ1-2, with a tentative D call TRBD1 (6 bases). The V gene's germline CDR1 is SGHRS and CDR2 YFSETQ. CDR3 length equals 14 residues. V was trimmed by 5 bases and J by 5 bases, leaving 16 bases between them. The CDR3 loop reads CASSDRPSPYGYTF. The CDR3 nucleotides are TGCGCCAGCAGTGACAGGCCGTCACCTTATGGCTACACCTTC.

This clone has a handful of counts. This rearrangement joins TRBV28 to TRBJ2-5; perhaps TRBD2 as D (5 bases). There are 13 residues in the CDR3. Germline lookup yields CDR1 MDHEN and CDR2 SYDVKM. The ends were cut back, 7 bases at V and 4 bases at J, with 13 bases in the middle. The DNA for the CDR3 is TGTGCCAGCATCCAAAGTCGGGGAGAGACCCAGTACTTC. It translates to CASIQSRGETQYF.

Details on this clone: Other DNA sequences in the same sample also yield this CDR3. V usage is TRBV18 and J usage is TRBJ1-4; D not resolved. Per the germline V gene, CDR1 is KGHSH and CDR2 is LQKENI. The V gene lost 3 bases and the J gene lost 5 bases, with 7 bases spanning the gap. The CDR3 has 13 residues. CDR3 in amino acids: CASSPRLNEKLFF. In DNA, the CDR3 is TGTGCCAGCTCACCCAGACTCAATGAAAAACTGTTTTTT.

This clone was detected only a few times. This chain joins TRBV4-1 and TRBJ2-1, with TRBD2 matching over 8 bases. The germline V gene has CDR1 MGHRA and CDR2 YSYEKL. Losses at the gene ends were 3 bases for V and 8 bases for J; bases not matched to a gene: 9. This CDR3 has 15 amino acids. This chain's CDR3 is CASSQRLALIHEQFF. In DNA form, the CDR3 reads TGCGCCAGCAGCCAGCGACTAGCGTTGATCCATGAGCAGTTCTTC.